This T cell receptor beta chain was profiled in a study of early T cells in non-severe SARS-CoV-2 infection. The length of the CDR3 is 13 residues. Germline-derived CDR1 and CDR2 are SQVTM and ANQGSEA. V shed 8 bases, J shed 4 bases, and the junction held 9 bases outside the gene matches. TCRdb re-analysed the 5' RACE reads in MiXCR, keeping a single row per CDR3 protein. The table includes some 91,000 distinct CDR3 sequences, 13% detected once. In this sample, this clonotype turned up a few times. The sequence derives from an adult who was a healthcare worker with PCR-confirmed SARS-CoV-2 infection or an uninfected control (not recorded which). The specimen sequenced was whole blood. V is TRBV29-1 and J is TRBJ2-5; TRBD2 aligns across 8 bases. CDR3 nucleotide sequence: TGCAGCTTTTGGACTAGCTCCAGAGAGACCCAGTACTTC. This sequence encodes CSFWTSSRETQYF.